The present entry profiles one TCR beta chain with its context. No antigen is known for it. This sample was taken from a study of beta chain features in type 1 diabetes. Findings and caveats of the study: Fewer insertions but more deletions were seen at VDJ junctions in type 1 diabetes patients. Significant though moderate, a shortening of TCRB CDR3s appeared in all four CD4+ subsets of Type 1 diabetes patients.

As every portion of the isolated RNA was reverse transcribed, the sequencing read expressed TCRB transcripts. Assay: immunoSEQ multiplex PCR; the TCRdb copy retains only in-frame clones and omits some. The sample has under 90,000 clones, around a third seen once. Trimming took 3 bases from V and 11 from J; bases not matched to a gene: 2. This CDR3 comprises 11 residues. Germline-derived CDR1 and CDR2 are KGHSH and LQKENI. The source material was stem cell memory CD4+ T cells from blood. This receptor was taken from a woman aged 18-29 years in good health. The rearrangement links TRBV18 to TRBJ1-1, with 8 nucleotides matching TRBD1. For the CDR3, the DNA is TGTGCCAGCTCACCCCGGGACAGGGCTTTCTTT. It specifies CASSPRDRAFF.